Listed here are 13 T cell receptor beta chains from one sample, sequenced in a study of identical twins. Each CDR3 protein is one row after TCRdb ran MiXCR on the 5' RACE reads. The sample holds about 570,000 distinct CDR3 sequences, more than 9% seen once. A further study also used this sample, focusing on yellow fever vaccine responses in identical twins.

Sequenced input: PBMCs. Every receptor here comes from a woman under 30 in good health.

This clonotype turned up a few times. Here the CDR3 reads CASSFGPPGQGMNTEAFF. DNA of the CDR3: TGTGCCAGCAGCTTCGGGCCACCGGGACAGGGCATGAACACTGAAGCTTTCTTT. The rearrangement uses TRBV5-6 and TRBJ1-1; 9 nucleotides line up with TRBD1. The CDR3 is made up of 18 amino acids. The ends lost 2 bases at V and 0 bases at J; junction bases unmatched: 11. Per the germline V gene, CDR1 is SGHDT and CDR2 is YYEEEE.

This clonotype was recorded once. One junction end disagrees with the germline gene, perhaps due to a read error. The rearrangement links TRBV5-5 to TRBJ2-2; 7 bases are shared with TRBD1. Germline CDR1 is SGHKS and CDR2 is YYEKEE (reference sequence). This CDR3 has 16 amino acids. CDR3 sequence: CAISPGLPGGTGELFF. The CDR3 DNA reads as TGTGCCATCAGCCCGGGGCTCCCAGGGGGCACCGGGGAGCTGTTTTTT. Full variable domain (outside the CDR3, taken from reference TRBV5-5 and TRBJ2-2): DAGVTQSPTHLIKTRGQQVTLRCSPISGHKSVSWYQQVLGQGPQFIFQYYEKEERGRGNFPDRFSARQFPNYSSELNVNALLLGDSALYLCAISPGLPGGTGELFFGEGSRLTVL.

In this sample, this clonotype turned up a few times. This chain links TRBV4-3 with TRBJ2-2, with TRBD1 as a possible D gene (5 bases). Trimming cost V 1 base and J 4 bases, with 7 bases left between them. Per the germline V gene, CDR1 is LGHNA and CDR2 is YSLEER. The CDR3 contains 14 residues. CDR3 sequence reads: CASSQGQLTGELFF. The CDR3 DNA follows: TGCGCCAGCAGCCAAGGACAGCTCACCGGGGAGCTGTTTTTT.

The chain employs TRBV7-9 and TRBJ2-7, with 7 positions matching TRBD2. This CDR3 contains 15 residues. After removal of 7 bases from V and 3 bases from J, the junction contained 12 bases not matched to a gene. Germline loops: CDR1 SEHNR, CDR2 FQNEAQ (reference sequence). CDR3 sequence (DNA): TGTGCCAGCACCACTGGGGGGGGACGAGGCTACGAGCAGTACTTC. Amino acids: CASTTGGGRGYEQYF.

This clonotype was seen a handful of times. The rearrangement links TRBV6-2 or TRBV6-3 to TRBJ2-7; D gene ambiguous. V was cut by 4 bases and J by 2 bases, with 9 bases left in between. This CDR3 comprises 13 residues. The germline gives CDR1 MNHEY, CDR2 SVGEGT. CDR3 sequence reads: CASSSRMAYEQYF. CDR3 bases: TGTGCCAGCAGTTCCCGAATGGCCTACGAGCAGTACTTC.

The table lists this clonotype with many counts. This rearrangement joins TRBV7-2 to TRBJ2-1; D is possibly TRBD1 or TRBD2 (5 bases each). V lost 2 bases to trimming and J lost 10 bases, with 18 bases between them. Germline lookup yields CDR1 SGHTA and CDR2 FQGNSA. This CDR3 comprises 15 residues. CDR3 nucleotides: TGTGCCAGCAGCTTAAAGGGACCCGGTAATCTGGAGCAGTTCTTC. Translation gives CASSLKGPGNLEQFF.

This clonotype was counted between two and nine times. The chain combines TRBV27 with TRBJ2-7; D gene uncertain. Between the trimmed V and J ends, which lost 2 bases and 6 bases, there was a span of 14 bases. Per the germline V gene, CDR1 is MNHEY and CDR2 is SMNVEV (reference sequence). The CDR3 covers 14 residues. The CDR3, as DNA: TGTGCCAGCAGTTTACTAGGGTCGGTTGTCGAGCAGTACTTC. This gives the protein CASSLLGSVVEQYF.

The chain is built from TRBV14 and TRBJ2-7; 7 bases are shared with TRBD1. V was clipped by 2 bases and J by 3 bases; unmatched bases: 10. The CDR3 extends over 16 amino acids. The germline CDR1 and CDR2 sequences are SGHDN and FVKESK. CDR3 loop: CASSQSGTATFYEQYF. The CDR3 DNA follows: TGTGCCAGCAGCCAATCCGGGACAGCTACCTTCTACGAGCAGTACTTC.

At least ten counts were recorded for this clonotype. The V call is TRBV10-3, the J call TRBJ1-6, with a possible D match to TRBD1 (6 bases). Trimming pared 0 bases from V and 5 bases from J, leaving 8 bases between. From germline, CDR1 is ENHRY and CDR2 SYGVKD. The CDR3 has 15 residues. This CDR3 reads CAISESRGDNSPLHF. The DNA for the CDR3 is TGTGCCATCAGTGAGTCAAGGGGGGATAATTCACCCCTCCACTTT.

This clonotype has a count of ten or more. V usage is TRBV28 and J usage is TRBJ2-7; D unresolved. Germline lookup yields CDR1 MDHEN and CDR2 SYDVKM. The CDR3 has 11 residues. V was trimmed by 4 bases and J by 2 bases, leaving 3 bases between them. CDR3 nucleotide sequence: TGTGCCAGCAGTTCCCCCTACGAGCAGTACTTC. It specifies CASSSPYEQYF. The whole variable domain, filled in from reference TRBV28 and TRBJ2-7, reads DVKVTQSSRYLVKRTGEKVFLECVQDMDHENMFWYRQDPGLGLRLIYFSYDVKMKEKGDIPEGYSVSREKKERFSLILESASTNQTSMYLCASSSPYEQYFGPGTRLTVT.

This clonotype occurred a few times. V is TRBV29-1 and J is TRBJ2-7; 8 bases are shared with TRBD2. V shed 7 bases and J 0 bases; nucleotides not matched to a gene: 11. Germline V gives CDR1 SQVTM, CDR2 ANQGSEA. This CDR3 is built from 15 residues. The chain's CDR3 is CSAGGDFRSSYEQYF. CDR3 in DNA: TGCAGCGCCGGGGGGGACTTCCGAAGCTCCTACGAGCAGTACTTC.

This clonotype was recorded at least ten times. The chain's CDR3 is CASTRAGNQPQHF. The CDR3 coding sequence is TGTGCCAGCACGCGGGCGGGGAATCAGCCCCAGCATTTT. The gene calls are TRBV12-3 or TRBV12-4 and TRBJ1-5; no firm D call. V lost 7 bases and J lost 4, with 11 bases in between. The CDR3 runs 13 residues.

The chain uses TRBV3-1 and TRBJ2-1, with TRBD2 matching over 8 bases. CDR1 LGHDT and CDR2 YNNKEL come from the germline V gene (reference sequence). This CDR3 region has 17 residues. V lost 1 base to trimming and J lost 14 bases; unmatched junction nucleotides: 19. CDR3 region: CASSQAGRGRGGHVEFF. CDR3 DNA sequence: TGTGCCAGCAGCCAAGCTGGAAGAGGCCGGGGGGGACACGTAGAGTTCTTC.